This T cell receptor beta chain was identified during a study of T cells in Graves' hyperthyroidism and ophthalmopathy. Regarding the study as a whole: Within blood appeared most thyroid clonotypes that had expanded above 0.001.

Amplification of TCR beta CDR3 regions was performed using RNA transcripts as template. The study used the HTBI primer set for a first-round RT-PCR of the TCR CDR3. TCRdb re-derived calls from the multiplex PCR reads in MiXCR, one entry per CDR3 protein. The sample consists of nearly 250,000 distinct CDR3 sequences, about a sixth of them appearing once. There are many counts of this clonotype. Its antigen is still unknown. A patient was excluded if there was uncontrolled infection, other autoimmune disease, pregnancy or lactation. Together with thyroid ultrasound, orbital computed tomography, serum thyroxine and TRAb, clinical symptoms were used for diagnoses. Fresh peripheral blood, around 9.3 ml, was the source of the PBMCs. The TCR sequence derives from a woman aged 18-29 years with Graves' ophthalmopathy. The sequenced sample consisted of blood.

CDR3: CASSLDRGPVEKLFF. The DNA of the CDR3 is TGTGCCAGCAGCTTGGACAGGGGCCCCGTTGAAAAACTGTTTTTT. The genes are TRBV7-9 and TRBJ1-4, with TRBD1 matching 9 bases. In germline, CDR1 is SEHNR, CDR2 FQNEAQ (reference sequence). The CDR3 is made up of 15 amino acids. J was trimmed by 7 bases and V by 3 bases; bases with no gene match: 6.